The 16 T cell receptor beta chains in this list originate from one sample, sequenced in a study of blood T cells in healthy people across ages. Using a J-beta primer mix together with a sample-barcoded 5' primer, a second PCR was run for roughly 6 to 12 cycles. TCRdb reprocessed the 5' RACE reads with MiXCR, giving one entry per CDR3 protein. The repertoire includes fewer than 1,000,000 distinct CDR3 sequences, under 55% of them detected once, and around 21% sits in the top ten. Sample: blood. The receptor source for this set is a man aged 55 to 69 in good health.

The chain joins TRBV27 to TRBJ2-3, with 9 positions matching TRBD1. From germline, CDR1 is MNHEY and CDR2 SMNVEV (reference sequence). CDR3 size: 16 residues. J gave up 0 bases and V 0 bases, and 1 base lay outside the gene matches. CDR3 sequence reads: CASSLSQGASTDTQYF. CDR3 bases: TGTGCCAGCAGTTTATCACAGGGGGCGAGCACAGATACGCAGTATTTT.

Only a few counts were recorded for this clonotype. The CDR3 sequence is CASSLGGQGASDTQYF. CDR3 bases: TGTGCCAGCAGCTTAGGAGGACAGGGGGCATCAGATACGCAGTATTTT. The V and J genes are TRBV13 and TRBJ2-3; 11 nucleotides agree with TRBD1. This CDR3 has 16 amino acids. The germline V gene encodes CDR1 PRHDT and CDR2 FYEKMQ (reference sequence). With V trimmed by 0 bases and J by 4 bases, 3 bases remained unmatched.

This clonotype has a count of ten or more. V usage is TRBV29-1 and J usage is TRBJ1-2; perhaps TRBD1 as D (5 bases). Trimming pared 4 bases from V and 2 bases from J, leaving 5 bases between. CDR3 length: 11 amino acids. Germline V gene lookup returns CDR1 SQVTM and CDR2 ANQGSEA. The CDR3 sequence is CSVGGNYGYTF. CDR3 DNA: TGCAGCGTTGGGGGGAACTATGGCTACACCTTC.

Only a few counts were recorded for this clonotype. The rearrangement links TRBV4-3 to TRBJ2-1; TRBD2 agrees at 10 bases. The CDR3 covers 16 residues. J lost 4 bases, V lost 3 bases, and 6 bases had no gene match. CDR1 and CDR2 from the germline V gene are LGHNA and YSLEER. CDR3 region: CASSQWTSGIYNEQFF. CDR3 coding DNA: TGCGCCAGCAGCCAGTGGACTAGCGGCATTTACAATGAGCAGTTCTTC.

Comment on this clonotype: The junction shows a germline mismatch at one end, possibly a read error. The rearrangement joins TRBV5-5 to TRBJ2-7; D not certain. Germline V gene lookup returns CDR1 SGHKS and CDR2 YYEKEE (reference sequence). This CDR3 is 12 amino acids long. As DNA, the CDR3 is TGTGCCAGCAACTTGGCCGACTACGAGCAGTACTTC. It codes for CASNLADYEQYF.

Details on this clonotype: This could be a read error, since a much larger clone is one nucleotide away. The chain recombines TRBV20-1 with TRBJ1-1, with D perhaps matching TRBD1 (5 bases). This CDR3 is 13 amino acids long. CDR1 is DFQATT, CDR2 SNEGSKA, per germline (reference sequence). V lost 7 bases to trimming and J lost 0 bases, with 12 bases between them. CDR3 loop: CSVTMTVNTEAFF. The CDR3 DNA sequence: TGCAGTGTCACCATGACAGTGAACACTGAAGCTTTCTTT.

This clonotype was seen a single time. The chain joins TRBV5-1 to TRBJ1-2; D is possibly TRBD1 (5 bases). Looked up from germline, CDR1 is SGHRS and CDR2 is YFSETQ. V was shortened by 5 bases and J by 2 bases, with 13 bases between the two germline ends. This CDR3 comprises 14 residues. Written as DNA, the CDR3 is TGCGCCAGCAGGGACGGGGCATCAAACTATGGCTACACCTTC. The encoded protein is CASRDGASNYGYTF.

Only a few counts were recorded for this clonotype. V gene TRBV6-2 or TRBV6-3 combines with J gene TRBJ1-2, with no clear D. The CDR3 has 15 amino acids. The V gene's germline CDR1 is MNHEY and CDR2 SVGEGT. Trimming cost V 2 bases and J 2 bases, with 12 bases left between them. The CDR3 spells CASSYRTTGNYGYTF. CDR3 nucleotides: TGTGCCAGCAGTTACCGCACTACGGGAAACTATGGCTACACCTTC.

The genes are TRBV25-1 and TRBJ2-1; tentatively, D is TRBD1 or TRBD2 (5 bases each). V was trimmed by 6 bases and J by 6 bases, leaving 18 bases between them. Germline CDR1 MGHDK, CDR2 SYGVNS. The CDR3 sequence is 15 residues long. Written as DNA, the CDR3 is TGTGCCAGCAGCGCCCCGGGGCTAGCAATCAATGAGCAGTTCTTC. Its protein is CASSAPGLAINEQFF.

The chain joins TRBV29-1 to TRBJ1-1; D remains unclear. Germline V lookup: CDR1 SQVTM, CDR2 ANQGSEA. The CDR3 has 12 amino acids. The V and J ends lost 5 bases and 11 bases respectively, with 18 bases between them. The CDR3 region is CSVNSIKGEAFF. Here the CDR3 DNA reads TGCAGCGTTAATTCTATCAAGGGTGAGGCTTTCTTT.

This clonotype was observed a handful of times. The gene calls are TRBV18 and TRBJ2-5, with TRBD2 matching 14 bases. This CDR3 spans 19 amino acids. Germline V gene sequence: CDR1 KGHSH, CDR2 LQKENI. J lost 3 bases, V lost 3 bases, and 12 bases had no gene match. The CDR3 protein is CASSPSMGLAGAREETQYF. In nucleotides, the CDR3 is TGTGCCAGCTCACCTTCGATGGGACTAGCGGGGGCCAGAGAAGAGACCCAGTACTTC.

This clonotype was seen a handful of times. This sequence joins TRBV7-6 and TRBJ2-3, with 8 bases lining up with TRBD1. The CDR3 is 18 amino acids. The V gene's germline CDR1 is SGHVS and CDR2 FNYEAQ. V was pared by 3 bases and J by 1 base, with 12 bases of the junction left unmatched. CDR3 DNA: TGTGCCAGCAGCTTGAGTAGCGGACAGGGATTAGGCACAGATACGCAGTATTTT. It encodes CASSLSSGQGLGTDTQYF. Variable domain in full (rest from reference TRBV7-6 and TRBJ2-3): GAGVSQSPRYKVTKRGQDVALRCDPISGHVSLYWYRQALGQGPEFLTYFNYEAQQDKSGLPNDRFSAERPEGSISTLTIQRTEQRDSAMYRCASSLSSGQGLGTDTQYFGPGTRLTVL.

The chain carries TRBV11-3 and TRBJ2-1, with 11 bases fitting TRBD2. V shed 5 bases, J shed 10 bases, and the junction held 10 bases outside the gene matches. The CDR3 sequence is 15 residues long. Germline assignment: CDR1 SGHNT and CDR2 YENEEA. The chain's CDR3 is CASSPGTSGGWEQFF. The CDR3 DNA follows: TGTGCCAGCAGCCCCGGGACTAGCGGTGGTTGGGAGCAGTTCTTC.

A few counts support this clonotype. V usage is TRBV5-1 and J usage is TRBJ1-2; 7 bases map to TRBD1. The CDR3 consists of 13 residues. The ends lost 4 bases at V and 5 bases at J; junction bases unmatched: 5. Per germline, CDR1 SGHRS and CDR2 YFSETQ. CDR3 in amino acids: CASSLGTEYGYTF. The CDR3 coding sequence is TGCGCCAGCAGCCTCGGGACAGAGTATGGCTACACCTTC. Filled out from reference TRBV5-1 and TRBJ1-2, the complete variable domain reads KAGVTQTPRYLIKTRGQQVTLSCSPISGHRSVSWYQQTPGQGLQFLFEYFSETQRNKGNFPGRFSGRQFSNSRSEMNVSTLELGDSALYLCASSLGTEYGYTFGSGTRLTVV.

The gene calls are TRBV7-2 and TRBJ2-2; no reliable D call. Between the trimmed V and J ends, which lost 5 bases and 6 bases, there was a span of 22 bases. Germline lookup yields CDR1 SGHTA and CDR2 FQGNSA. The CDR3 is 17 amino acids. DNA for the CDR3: TGTGCCAGCAGCCCCCCGGCACAGTTGAGCCGGGCCGGGGAGCTGTTTTTT. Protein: CASSPPAQLSRAGELFF.

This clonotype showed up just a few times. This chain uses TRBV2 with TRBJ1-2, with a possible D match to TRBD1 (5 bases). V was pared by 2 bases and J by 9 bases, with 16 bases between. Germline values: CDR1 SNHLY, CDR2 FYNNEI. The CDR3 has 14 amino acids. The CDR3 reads CASSESRVVRSYTF. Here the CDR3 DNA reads TGTGCCAGCAGTGAATCCAGGGTGGTGCGTAGCTACACCTTC. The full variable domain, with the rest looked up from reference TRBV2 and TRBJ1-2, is EPEVTQTPSHQVTQMGQEVILRCVPISNHLYFYWYRQILGQKVEFLVSFYNNEISEKSEIFDDQFSVERPDGSNFTLKIRSTKLEDSAMYFCASSESRVVRSYTFGSGTRLTVV.